The 3 T cell receptor beta chains listed next were all sequenced from one sample in a study of cytomegalovirus exposure and HLA in healthy donors. The PCR used 60 Vbeta and 13 Jbeta primers. Data came from immunoSEQ multiplex PCR; TCRdb stores just in-frame clones and leaves some out. The repertoire holds more than 85,000 clones, with 60% to 80% as singletons. The specimen was PBMCs. The receptors shown here come from a female donor in good health and CMV-seronegative.

The chain combines TRBV2 with TRBJ1-5, with TRBD1 identical over 9 bases. Per germline, CDR1 SNHLY and CDR2 FYNNEI. The CDR3 contains 15 residues. V lost 9 bases and J lost 6; bases outside the gene matches: 12. CDR3 DNA sequence: TGTGCCAGTAGGGACAGGGAGGGAGAAGGTCAGCCCCAGCATTTT. As protein: CASRDREGEGQPQHF.

The chain carries TRBV5-1 and TRBJ1-6; TRBD1 matches at 7 bases. The V and J ends lost 0 bases and 5 bases, in that order; junction bases with no gene match: 2. Per the germline V gene, CDR1 is SGHRS and CDR2 is YFSETQ. The CDR3 sequence is 15 residues long. DNA for the CDR3: TGCGCCAGCAGCTTGGCCACAGGGGATAATTCACCCCTCCACTTT. The encoded protein is CASSLATGDNSPLHF.

The J gene is TRBJ2-7, the V gene TRBV19, with 11 bases identical to TRBD1. This CDR3 has 14 amino acids. The junction had 2 bases not matched to a gene; V was cut back by 5 bases and J by 2 bases. Per the germline V gene, CDR1 is LNHDA and CDR2 is SQIVND (reference sequence). CDR3 DNA: TGTGCCAGTAGTCCGGGACAGGGGGCCTACGAGCAGTACTTC. Residues: CASSPGQGAYEQYF.